This TCR beta chain was captured by sequencing in a study of shared clonotypes between healthy human individuals. Findings of the study overall: An effect of sequencing depth on clonotype sharing among donors was expected. Rarefaction showed sorted-subset sequencing was incomplete despite large depth.

Germline values: CDR1 MNHNS, CDR2 SASEGT. The CDR3 has 15 amino acids. V trimming: 5 bases; J trimming: 6 bases; junction bases outside the gene matches: 8. Repertoires were generated with immunoSEQ multiplex PCR, while TCRdb's copy carries only in-frame clones and drops some. In the table there are about 710,000 clones, 73% of which are singletons. A word on this clone: Its antigen is unknown.

This receptor was obtained from a woman between 25 and 40 years old in good health. The chain joins TRBV6-1 to TRBJ2-7, with 12 bases that match TRBD2. Material: memory CD4+ T cells sorted from blood. As to subset: CD45RA-negative fraction. CDR3 sequence (DNA): TGTGCCAGCAGTCTTACTAGCGGGAGGAGCAGCGAGCAGTACTTC. Its translation: CASSLTSGRSSEQYF.